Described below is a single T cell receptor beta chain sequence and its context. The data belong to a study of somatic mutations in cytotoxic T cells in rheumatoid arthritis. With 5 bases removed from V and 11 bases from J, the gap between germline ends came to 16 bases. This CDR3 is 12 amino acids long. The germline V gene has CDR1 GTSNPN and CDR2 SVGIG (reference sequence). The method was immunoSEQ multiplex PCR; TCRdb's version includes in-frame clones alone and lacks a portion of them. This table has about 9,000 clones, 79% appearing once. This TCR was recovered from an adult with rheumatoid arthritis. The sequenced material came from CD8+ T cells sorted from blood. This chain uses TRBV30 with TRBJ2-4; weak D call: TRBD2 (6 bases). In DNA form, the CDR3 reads TGTGCCTGGGAGAAGCGGACTAATCTTCAGTACTTC. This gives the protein CAWEKRTNLQYF.